These 15 T cell receptor beta chains came from one sample sequenced in a study of cytomegalovirus exposure and HLA in healthy donors. Libraries were prepared by immunoSEQ multiplex PCR; TCRdb keeps only in-frame clonotypes and omits some of them. The sample includes about 330,000 clones, roughly 87% of them seen just once. Material for sequencing was PBMCs. Source of these receptors: a woman in her thirties in good health and CMV-seropositive.

V usage is TRBV5-1 and J usage is TRBJ2-7; D is perhaps TRBD1 or TRBD2 (5 bases each). Germline V gene sequence: CDR1 SGHRS, CDR2 YFSETQ. Deletions cut 1 base from V and 0 bases from J, with 8 bases between. The CDR3 extends over 14 amino acids. The CDR3 protein is CASSLTGPSYEQYF. CDR3 DNA sequence: TGCGCCAGCAGCTTGACGGGACCCTCCTACGAGCAGTACTTC.

The CDR3: CASSSDALTGGSPLHF. The DNA of the CDR3 is TGTGCCAGCAGCTCCGATGCTCTGACAGGGGGCTCACCCCTCCACTTT. The V gene is TRBV7-9, the J gene TRBJ1-6, with 10 bases aligning to TRBD1. This CDR3 has 16 residues. V lost 4 bases, J lost 10 bases, and 10 bases stayed unmatched. Germline V gene sequence: CDR1 SEHNR, CDR2 FQNEAQ (reference sequence).

V gene TRBV27 combines with J gene TRBJ2-3, with D hard to call. CDR1 and CDR2 (germline): MNHEY, SMNVEV (reference sequence). The length of the CDR3 is 14 residues. V was cut by 3 bases and J by 0 bases, with 7 bases left in between. In DNA form, the CDR3 reads TGTGCCAGCAGTTTCTTGCGGAGCACAGATACGCAGTATTTT. Amino acid sequence: CASSFLRSTDTQYF.

J is TRBJ2-7 and V is TRBV6-6; perhaps D is TRBD1 or TRBD2 (5 bases each). The V and J ends lost 5 bases and 5 bases respectively, with 16 bases between them. Germline loops: CDR1 MNHNY, CDR2 SVGAGI (reference sequence). This CDR3 contains 14 residues. In nucleotides, the CDR3 is TGTGCCAGCAGTCTTGGGACCGATGTTGACGAGCAGTACTTC. Protein product: CASSLGTDVDEQYF.

This clone was recorded only once. V is TRBV5-1 and J is TRBJ2-7; D is unclear. The CDR3 totals 12 residues. Trimming took 5 bases from V and 3 from J, leaving 9 bases between them. Germline values: CDR1 SGHRS, CDR2 YFSETQ. Here the CDR3 reads CASRSGNYEQYF. In DNA, the CDR3 is TGCGCCAGCAGAAGTGGTAACTACGAGCAGTACTTC.

The chain is built from TRBV30 and TRBJ1-1, with 9 bases lining up with TRBD1. CDR3 length: 16 amino acids. J lost 5 bases, V lost 5 bases, and 15 bases had no gene match. Germline V gene data show CDR1 as GTSNPN and CDR2 as SVGIG (reference sequence). The CDR3 spells CAWVPPTQGARTEAFF. The CDR3 DNA reads as TGTGCCTGGGTGCCACCTACACAGGGGGCGAGGACTGAAGCTTTCTTT.

The V and J genes are TRBV9 and TRBJ2-5; D unresolved. The CDR3 contains 13 residues. Germline V lookup: CDR1 SGDLS, CDR2 YYNGEE. Trimming took off 3 bases at V and 1 base at J, with 7 bases between the two ends. CDR3 protein: CASSGALQETQYF. CDR3 DNA: TGTGCCAGCAGCGGGGCCCTCCAAGAGACCCAGTACTTC.

V gene TRBV4-3 combines with J gene TRBJ2-1; TRBD1 might be the D (6 bases). The length of the CDR3 is 17 residues. Trimming removed 0 bases from V and 2 bases from J, with 14 bases in between. Germline CDR1 and CDR2: LGHNA and YSLEER. CDR3 DNA sequence: TGCGCCAGCAGCCAAGAACCCGACAGGTCCGCCTACAATGAGCAGTTCTTC. Translated: CASSQEPDRSAYNEQFF.

V and J are TRBV2 and TRBJ2-6; D is ambiguous. Germline-derived CDR1 and CDR2 are SNHLY and FYNNEI. Deletions cut 1 base from V and 2 bases from J, with 15 bases between. The CDR3 spans 18 residues. The CDR3 sequence is CASSEGPVGSTGANVLTF. CDR3 bases: TGTGCCAGCAGTGAAGGGCCAGTGGGGTCCACTGGGGCCAACGTCCTGACTTTC.

This clone was seen a handful of times. V gene TRBV4-1 combines with J gene TRBJ1-4, with D perhaps TRBD1 (5 bases). The V end lost 4 bases, the J end lost 5 bases, and 14 bases lay between the germline ends. The CDR3 length is 15 residues. Germline CDR1 MGHRA, CDR2 YSYEKL. The DNA of the CDR3 is TGCGCCAGCAGCCGCCCGGGGACTCAAAATGAAAAACTGTTTTTT. It translates to CASSRPGTQNEKLFF.

The gene calls are TRBV7-6 and TRBJ2-7, with D perhaps matching TRBD2 (7 bases). The V gene lost 5 bases and the J gene lost 5 bases, with 16 bases spanning the gap. Germline assignment: CDR1 SGHVS and CDR2 FNYEAQ. This CDR3 has 14 residues. The CDR3 here is CASSPRGGLHEQYF. The DNA of the CDR3 is TGTGCCAGCAGCCCTAGGGGGGGCCTCCACGAGCAGTACTTC. Based on the CDR3 plus reference TRBV7-6 and TRBJ2-7, the full variable domain is GAGVSQSPRYKVTKRGQDVALRCDPISGHVSLYWYRQALGQGPEFLTYFNYEAQQDKSGLPNDRFSAERPEGSISTLTIQRTEQRDSAMYRCASSPRGGLHEQYFGPGTRLTVT.

The chain carries TRBV19 and TRBJ2-7; possible D gene TRBD1, 6 bases. CDR3 size: 13 residues. Germline V gene data show CDR1 as LNHDA and CDR2 as SQIVND (reference sequence). The V gene lost 10 bases and the J gene lost 6 bases, with 19 bases spanning the gap. The DNA of the CDR3 is TGTGCCACTTCGACAGGCTGGGCGGCCGAGCAGTACTTC. Translating it yields CATSTGWAAEQYF.

The chain links TRBV28 to TRBJ2-7; D is possibly TRBD1 or TRBD2 (5 bases each). V lost 5 bases and J lost 1, with 15 bases in between. The CDR3 has 15 residues. Germline lookup yields CDR1 MDHEN and CDR2 SYDVKM. CDR3 sequence reads: CASSKEGTPSYEQYF. DNA of the CDR3: TGTGCCAGCAGTAAAGAGGGGACCCCGTCCTACGAGCAGTACTTC. Together with reference TRBV28 and TRBJ2-7, the CDR3 gives the full variable domain: DVKVTQSSRYLVKRTGEKVFLECVQDMDHENMFWYRQDPGLGLRLIYFSYDVKMKEKGDIPEGYSVSREKKERFSLILESASTNQTSMYLCASSKEGTPSYEQYFGPGTRLTVT.

This clone appeared a single time. V usage is TRBV28 and J usage is TRBJ1-5, with a weak D call TRBD1 (6 bases). Trimming pared 7 bases from V and 0 bases from J, leaving 19 bases between. The CDR3 is 17 amino acids. The germline V gene has CDR1 MDHEN and CDR2 SYDVKM. CDR3 sequence reads: CASTEEGGVYSNQPQHF. The CDR3 DNA follows: TGTGCCAGCACCGAAGAGGGGGGAGTATATAGCAATCAGCCCCAGCATTTT.

This chain joins TRBV5-6 and TRBJ1-6, with D hard to call. V was cut by 0 bases and J by 5 bases, with 12 bases left in between. The CDR3 consists of 16 residues. Germline values: CDR1 SGHDT, CDR2 YYEEEE. In DNA, the CDR3 is TGTGCCAGCAGCTTGGCCGGGCAGGCTAATAATTCACCCCTCCACTTT. As protein: CASSLAGQANNSPLHF.